This TCR beta chain was captured by sequencing in a study of human versus mouse CDR3 diversity and MHC coevolution. Study in general: Between roughly 5.5 x 10^6 and 1.6 x 10^7 valid reads came from each sample.

Study results and caveats: Among all groups, most of the three human donors showed least clonal inequality. On average, humans showed more CDR3 deletions and insertions than mice.

With 0 bases clipped from V and 5 bases from J, the junction kept 10 bases outside the gene matches. The CDR3 contains 18 residues. The germline CDR1 and CDR2 sequences are SGDLS and YYNGEE. On this clone itself: Its matching antigen is unknown.

Cells were CD45RO-negative CD62L-positive naive CD4 T cells sorted from PBMCs. Clones were sequenced by immunoSEQ multiplex PCR, and TCRdb holds only the in-frame ones, with some missing. In the table there are tens of thousands of clones, roughly 94% of which are singletons. This sequence was found in a person aged 55 to 69 in good health. The specimen was naive CD4+ T cells from blood. The subset denotes: CD45RO-negative CD62L-positive naive CD4 T cells. J is TRBJ2-1 and V is TRBV9, with 11 bases aligning to TRBD2. In nucleotides, the CDR3 is TGTGCCAGCAGCGTAGCTTCAGGGGGACTAGCGGAAAACAATGAGCAGTTCTTC. The encoded protein is CASSVASGGLAENNEQFF.